Listed below are T cell receptor beta chains from one sample, sequenced in a study of regulatory T cells in long-lasting Graves disease. TCRdb analysed the multiplex PCR reads with MiXCR anew, one entry per CDR3 protein. The sample lists roughly 610,000 distinct CDR3 sequences; around 16% were seen once. These data also featured in a second study, about T cells in Graves' hyperthyroidism and ophthalmopathy.

The source was peripheral blood mononuclear cells (PBMCs), collected at new diagnosis, from a patient treated with antithyroid drugs. The receptor set was obtained from a man between 18 and 35 years old with Graves disease. CDR3s include the opening cysteine and the closing phenylalanine or tryptophan. Fields, in order: V gene, CDR3 length, J gene, D gene, CDR3 protein. A D gene is named only where the DNA matches it firmly.

V: TRBV7-2
length: 15
J: TRBJ1-1
D: NA
CDR3: CASSLQVGGYTEAFF

V: TRBV27
length: 15
J: TRBJ2-1
D: NA
CDR3: CASRLDRVAYNEQFF

V: TRBV30
length: 13
J: TRBJ2-7
D: NA
CDR3: CAARSPSSYEQYF

V: TRBV5-1
length: 15
J: TRBJ1-5
D: NA
CDR3: CASSWQGGPGQPQHF

V: TRBV6-2/TRBV6-3
length: 14
J: TRBJ2-1
D: NA
CDR3: CASSGGTNYNEQFF

V: TRBV5-1
length: 12
J: TRBJ1-1
D: TRBD1
CDR3: CASSSTGPGAFF

V: TRBV29-1
length: 16
J: TRBJ2-2
D: NA
CDR3: CSVEDLRQAATGELFF

V: TRBV20-1
length: 16
J: TRBJ1-1
D: TRBD1
CDR3: CSARDRTGARGTEAFF

V: TRBV5-1
length: 12
J: TRBJ2-1
D: NA
CDR3: CASSLAGTEQFF

V: TRBV12-3/TRBV12-4
length: 15
J: TRBJ1-5
D: NA
CDR3: CASSLVSERNQPQHF

V: TRBV6-9
length: 15
J: TRBJ1-1
D: TRBD1
CDR3: CASSSLGQVNTEAFF

V: TRBV20-1
length: 15
J: TRBJ2-1
D: TRBD2
CDR3: CSAHRVAGGRNEQFF

V: TRBV27
length: 13
J: TRBJ2-3
D: NA
CDR3: CASSLLTAETQYF

V: TRBV7-8
length: 16
J: TRBJ2-1
D: TRBD2
CDR3: CASSLGLTGGLVEQFF

V: TRBV10-3
length: 16
J: TRBJ2-5
D: TRBD1
CDR3: CATQGQGALIGETQYF

V: TRBV27
length: 15
J: TRBJ2-7
D: TRBD1
CDR3: CASSFETGYSYEQYF

V: TRBV5-4
length: 16
J: TRBJ1-5
D: NA
CDR3: CASSQDKPRSNQPQHF

V: TRBV28
length: 15
J: TRBJ2-1
D: NA
CDR3: CASAPGLAIDNEQFF

V: TRBV28
length: 18
J: TRBJ2-2
D: TRBD2
CDR3: CASTRRWGLASNTGELFF

V: TRBV9
length: 16
J: TRBJ2-5
D: TRBD2
CDR3: CASSPQRTSGIETQYF

V: TRBV6-1
length: 14
J: TRBJ2-7
D: NA
CDR3: CASSGRVLSYEQYF

V: TRBV28
length: 14
J: TRBJ2-3
D: TRBD1
CDR3: CASQLGQGADTQYF

V: TRBV30
length: 15
J: TRBJ2-7
D: TRBD2
CDR3: CAWSQSGTRNYEQYF

V: TRBV5-1
length: 17
J: TRBJ2-6
D: NA
CDR3: CASSLRNSPSGANVLTF

V: TRBV11-2
length: 15
J: TRBJ2-3
D: TRBD2
CDR3: CASSFLAGDVDTQYF